This T cell receptor (beta chain) stems from a study of blood T cell repertoires in COVID-19. Across the whole study: The samples span acute and convalescent COVID-19 from the United States, Italy and Spain. PBMCs, B-cell-depleted T cells, or T cells provided the cDNA or gDNA that made up the material.

This CDR3 region has 18 residues. With V trimmed by 5 bases and J by 3 bases, 15 bases remained unmatched. The germline V gene has CDR1 LGHDT and CDR2 YNNKEL (reference sequence). The cohort comprised adults aged about 18 to 100 years residing in under 25 US areas. In the authors' methods: Amplifying reference gene primers gave estimates of nucleated cell counts. The method was immunoSEQ multiplex PCR; TCRdb's version includes in-frame clones alone and lacks a portion of them. V and J calls and clone size are those listed in that table; D and trimming were worked out from the DNA. The profile shows fewer than 500,000 clones, 85% to 90% of them singletons.

Input material: PBMCs or T cells enriched from blood (not recorded which). The origin of this receptor is a man aged 25-40 years who had recovered from COVID-19. The chain employs TRBV3-1 (or the pseudogene TRBV3-2) and TRBJ1-4; 7 bases match TRBD1. The CDR3 DNA is TGTGCCAGCAGCTCACAGGGGTTCGGGCCACAAGCTAATGAAAAACTGTTTTTT. Its protein is CASSSQGFGPQANEKLFF.